This TCR beta chain is from a study of cytomegalovirus exposure and HLA in healthy donors. The study ran its PCR with 60 Vbeta and 13 Jbeta primers. Generated by immunoSEQ multiplex PCR, the TCRdb table keeps only in-frame clones and is missing some. This table holds 38,000 or so clones. Overall study results and limits: Accurate predictions that matched the HLA-A and HLA-B alleles of most subjects were reportedly made from TCR beta sequences. The study flagged approximately 180 TCR beta chains as cytomegalovirus-associated.

On this clone itself: The antigen is undetermined.

The specimen was PBMCs. This clonotype originated in a man between 35 and 55 years old in good health and CMV-seropositive.

The chain's CDR3 is CAWHPPGTGYEQYF. For the CDR3, the DNA is TGTGCCTGGCACCCACCTGGGACAGGCTACGAGCAGTACTTC. The rearrangement uses TRBV30 and TRBJ2-7, with TRBD1 matching over 8 bases. V lost 5 bases and J lost 3; bases outside the gene matches: 9. This CDR3 region has 14 residues. Germline lookup yields CDR1 GTSNPN and CDR2 SVGIG (reference sequence).